One sample yielded the 11 T cell receptor beta chains listed below, sequenced in a study of OX40 agonist ivuxolimab in advanced cancers. The library was made by the immunoSEQ multiplex PCR assay. TCRdb mirrors the immuneACCESS table, restricted to in-frame sequences. Some clones are absent from its copies; in checked studies, under half trace to an unresolved V gene, and the reason for the others is unknown. The sample contains 60,000 to 100,000 clones, nearly 95% of them found a single time. Of the sample, roughly 20% is held by the ten largest clones. Sequencing used CD4+ or CD8+ T cells sorted from blood, obtained in a trial of the OX40 agonist ivuxolimab. These receptor sequences come from an adult with an advanced solid tumor such as melanoma, head and neck, liver or kidney cancer.

The rearrangement uses TRBV7-9 and TRBJ2-1; D is uncertain. CDR1 is SEHNR, CDR2 FQNEAQ, per germline (reference sequence). CDR3 size: 17 residues. V gave up 4 bases and J gave up 0 bases, with 16 bases separating them. The CDR3 sequence: CASSSVRTNPSYNEQFF. The CDR3 DNA reads as TGTGCCAGCAGCTCTGTAAGGACCAACCCCTCCTACAATGAGCAGTTCTTC.

The CDR3 sequence: CASSLLPGEAFF. The DNA for the CDR3 is TGTGCCAGCAGTTTGCTCCCGGGTGAAGCTTTCTTT. The chain couples TRBV27 to TRBJ1-1; D is undetermined. The CDR3 is made up of 12 amino acids. Germline V gene lookup returns CDR1 MNHEY and CDR2 SMNVEV (reference sequence). Trimming shortened V by 3 bases and J by 7 bases, and 9 bases separated the two germline ends.

V usage is TRBV28 and J usage is TRBJ2-7; TRBD1 might be the D (5 bases). CDR3 length: 14 amino acids. Germline CDR1 is MDHEN and CDR2 is SYDVKM. The V gene lost 3 bases and the J gene lost 2 bases, with 11 bases spanning the gap. CDR3 amino acids: CASSFWGKTYEQYF. For the CDR3, the DNA is TGTGCCAGCAGTTTTTGGGGCAAAACCTACGAGCAGTACTTC.

V and J are TRBV19 and TRBJ1-1; D ambiguous. CDR3 length equals 13 residues. V dropped 5 bases and J dropped 3 bases, with 10 bases sitting between them. Germline-derived CDR1 and CDR2 are LNHDA and SQIVND (reference sequence). The CDR3 sequence is CASSDSGYTEAFF. The DNA of the CDR3 is TGTGCCAGTAGTGACTCAGGATACACTGAAGCTTTCTTT.

This clone has just one count. The chain combines TRBV4-3 with TRBJ1-2; the D gene is possibly TRBD1 (6 bases). The CDR3 spans 16 residues. The germline V gene encodes CDR1 LGHNA and CDR2 YSLEER. The germline V and J ends were trimmed by 4 bases and 0 bases, with 15 bases remaining between them. The CDR3 loop is CASSPSGGAANYGYTF. The CDR3 nucleotides read TGCGCCAGCAGCCCCTCTGGGGGGGCTGCTAACTATGGCTACACCTTC.

This chain joins TRBV7-2 and TRBJ2-7, with 8 bases that match TRBD2. Trimming at V came to 5 bases and at J to 4 bases, leaving 10 bases not matched to a gene. Germline CDR1 is SGHTA and CDR2 is FQGNSA. CDR3 length equals 15 residues. The chain's CDR3 is CASSAKTSGMYEQYF. Written as DNA, the CDR3 is TGTGCCAGCAGCGCCAAAACTAGCGGAATGTACGAGCAGTACTTC.

This clone was detected only once. CDR3 DNA: TGTGCCTGGAGCGGCGCTAGCGGCTCCTACAATGAGCAGTTCTTC. This gives the protein CAWSGASGSYNEQFF. The chain employs TRBV30 and TRBJ2-1, with 7 bases matching TRBD2. The germline gives CDR1 GTSNPN, CDR2 SVGIG (reference sequence). CDR3 length: 15 amino acids. J lost 0 bases, V lost 3 bases, and 5 bases had no gene match.

The genes are TRBV5-4 and TRBJ2-7; D is perhaps TRBD2 (5 bases). CDR1 is SGHNT and CDR2 is YYREEE in the germline V gene (reference sequence). The CDR3 is 13 amino acids. V lost 3 bases and J lost 1, with 8 bases in between. CDR3 bases: TGTGCCAGCAGCTCCGGGATGTCCTACGAGCAGTACTTC. It translates to CASSSGMSYEQYF.

The rearrangement joins TRBV7-3 to TRBJ2-5, with 9 bases fitting TRBD2. Trimming at V came to 2 bases and at J to 5 bases, leaving 0 bases not matched to a gene. Germline V CDR1 and CDR2: SGHTA, FQGTGA. This CDR3 is 13 amino acids long. This CDR3 reads CASSLAGGETQYF. The CDR3 nucleotides are TGTGCCAGCAGCTTAGCGGGAGGGGAGACCCAGTACTTC.

DNA of the CDR3: TGCAGCGTTGCTGCCCGAACCTACGAAGGAAACACCATATATTTT. Translation gives CSVAARTYEGNTIYF. This rearrangement joins TRBV29-1 to TRBJ1-3; D is ambiguous. The V end was cut by 4 bases, the J end by 4 bases, with 17 bases between. This CDR3 is 15 amino acids long. In germline, CDR1 is SQVTM, CDR2 ANQGSEA.

The genes are TRBV5-8 and TRBJ1-5; no clear D. Germline CDR1 reads SGHTS; CDR2 reads YDEGEE. The CDR3 has 15 residues. Trimming left V 4 bases short and J 5 bases short, with 16 bases between. The CDR3 protein is CASSRWSQVYQPQHF. Here the CDR3 DNA reads TGTGCCAGCAGCCGCTGGTCGCAGGTATATCAGCCCCAGCATTTT. The entire variable domain, with the rest obtained from reference TRBV5-8 and TRBJ1-5, is as follows: EAGVTQSPTHLIKTRGQQATLRCSPISGHTSVYWYQQALGLGLQFLLWYDEGEERNRGNFPPRFSGRQFPNYSSELNVNALELEDSALYLCASSRWSQVYQPQHFGDGTRLSIL.